A selection of T cell receptor beta chains follows, all from one sample in a study of Ad26.COV2.S vaccination and SARS-CoV-2 variants. Sequencing was performed with immunoSEQ multiplex PCR; in TCRdb, only in-frame clones are kept and a portion is missing. The sample holds 300,000 to 400,000 clones, 86% seen once. Sequenced material: peripheral blood, taken in a trial of Ad26.COV2.S vaccine versus placebo. Source of these receptors: a person aged 18-65 years who received the Ad26.COV2.S COVID-19 vaccine or a placebo. Each CDR3 is given with its conserved first and last residue. Fields, in order: clone size, D gene, J gene, V gene, CDR3 protein, CDR3 DNA. The D gene is left open where the match is weak. Some rows mark clone size as missing; the rest say once, few, many or name a class of expanded clone.

abundance: few; d_gene: .; j_gene: TRBJ1-1; v_gene: TRBV18; CDR3aa: CASSPLEGLGTEAFF; CDR3nt: TGTGCCAGCTCACCACTGGAGGGGCTCGGCACTGAAGCTTTCTTT
abundance: .; d_gene: TRBD2; j_gene: TRBJ2-5; v_gene: TRBV6-2/TRBV6-3; CDR3aa: CASSRAGGTETQYF; CDR3nt: TGTGCCAGCAGCCGAGCGGGAGGGACGGAGACCCAGTACTTC
abundance: .; d_gene: .; j_gene: TRBJ1-2; v_gene: TRBV11-2; CDR3aa: CASSFSQLPTF; CDR3nt: TGTGCCAGCAGCTTCAGCCAGCTCCCCACCTTC
abundance: .; d_gene: TRBD1; j_gene: TRBJ2-7; v_gene: TRBV7-2; CDR3aa: CASSLGTGLYEQYF; CDR3nt: TGTGCCAGCAGCTTAGGGACAGGGCTCTACGAGCAGTACTTC
abundance: .; d_gene: TRBD1; j_gene: TRBJ1-2; v_gene: TRBV28; CDR3aa: CASIGGQGAYGYTF; CDR3nt: TGTGCCAGCATCGGTGGACAGGGGGCCTATGGCTACACCTTC
abundance: .; d_gene: .; j_gene: TRBJ2-3; v_gene: TRBV7-8; CDR3aa: CASSLRVIGHSGEGQYF; CDR3nt: TGTGCCAGCAGCCTTCGAGTAATAGGTCATTCTGGAGAGGGGCAGTATTTT
abundance: few; d_gene: .; j_gene: TRBJ1-2; v_gene: TRBV6-5; CDR3aa: CASSYDFNYGYTF; CDR3nt: TGTGCCAGCAGTTACGATTTCAACTATGGCTACACCTTC
abundance: .; d_gene: .; j_gene: TRBJ1-2; v_gene: TRBV18; CDR3aa: CASSPTRVSQEHYGYTF; CDR3nt: TGTGCCAGCTCACCAACTAGGGTATCTCAAGAGCACTATGGCTACACCTTC
abundance: .; d_gene: TRBD1; j_gene: TRBJ1-1; v_gene: TRBV4-3; CDR3aa: CASSQDRGTEAFF; CDR3nt: TGCGCCAGCAGCCAAGACAGGGGGACTGAAGCTTTCTTT
abundance: once; d_gene: .; j_gene: TRBJ2-2; v_gene: TRBV18; CDR3aa: CASLPRGPGGELFF; CDR3nt: TGTGCCAGCCTACCAAGGGGCCCTGGCGGGGAGCTGTTTTTT
abundance: .; d_gene: .; j_gene: TRBJ2-1; v_gene: TRBV2; CDR3aa: CASSEWGSSYNEQFF; CDR3nt: TGTGCCAGCAGTGAATGGGGGAGCTCCTACAATGAGCAGTTCTTC
abundance: .; d_gene: TRBD2; j_gene: TRBJ2-1; v_gene: TRBV28; CDR3aa: CASGSGGRYNEQFF; CDR3nt: TGTGCCAGCGGTAGCGGGGGGCGGTACAATGAGCAGTTCTTC
abundance: .; d_gene: .; j_gene: TRBJ2-7; v_gene: TRBV6-2/TRBV6-3; CDR3aa: CASSYPQGPYEQYF; CDR3nt: TGTGCCAGCAGTTACCCCCAGGGACCCTACGAGCAGTACTTC
abundance: .; d_gene: .; j_gene: TRBJ2-7; v_gene: TRBV6-6; CDR3aa: CASLPSRVGGEQYF; CDR3nt: TGTGCCAGCCTTCCTTCACGAGTCGGAGGCGAGCAGTACTTC
abundance: .; d_gene: TRBD1; j_gene: TRBJ1-2; v_gene: TRBV29-1; CDR3aa: CSVDRGQGDGYTF; CDR3nt: TGCAGCGTTGATAGGGGACAGGGGGATGGCTACACCTTC
abundance: .; d_gene: .; j_gene: TRBJ1-3; v_gene: TRBV7-8; CDR3aa: CASRRGLGKGNTIYF; CDR3nt: TGTGCCAGCAGGCGCGGACTCGGAAAGGGAAACACCATATATTTT
abundance: .; d_gene: .; j_gene: TRBJ1-4; v_gene: TRBV28; CDR3aa: CASRKTGPNEKLFF; CDR3nt: TGTGCCAGCAGAAAGACAGGCCCTAATGAAAAACTGTTTTTT
abundance: .; d_gene: .; j_gene: TRBJ2-3; v_gene: TRBV12-5; CDR3aa: CASGAGDTQYF; CDR3nt: TGTGCTAGTGGGGCTGGGGATACGCAGTATTTT
abundance: .; d_gene: .; j_gene: TRBJ2-2; v_gene: TRBV28; CDR3aa: CASSWGMANTGELFF; CDR3nt: TGTGCCAGCAGTTGGGGGATGGCGAACACCGGGGAGCTGTTTTTT
abundance: .; d_gene: .; j_gene: TRBJ2-7; v_gene: TRBV6-5; CDR3aa: CASSFNYEQYF; CDR3nt: TGTGCCAGCAGTTTCAATTACGAGCAGTACTTC
abundance: .; d_gene: TRBD2; j_gene: TRBJ2-5; v_gene: TRBV7-2; CDR3aa: CASSLGAGVQETQYF; CDR3nt: TGTGCCAGCAGCTTAGGCGCGGGAGTCCAAGAGACCCAGTACTTC
abundance: .; d_gene: .; j_gene: TRBJ1-6; v_gene: TRBV7-2; CDR3aa: CASSSADTGNSPLHF; CDR3nt: TGTGCCAGCAGCAGCGCAGATACGGGGAATTCACCCCTCCACTTT
abundance: .; d_gene: TRBD1; j_gene: TRBJ2-3; v_gene: TRBV19; CDR3aa: CASSDRGVTDTQYF; CDR3nt: TGTGCCAGTAGTGACAGGGGTGTGACAGATACGCAGTATTTT
abundance: .; d_gene: TRBD2; j_gene: TRBJ2-3; v_gene: TRBV30; CDR3aa: CAWSEWVAGASTDTQYF; CDR3nt: TGTGCCTGGAGTGAGTGGGTCGCGGGAGCTAGCACAGATACGCAGTATTTT
abundance: .; d_gene: .; j_gene: TRBJ2-1; v_gene: TRBV18; CDR3aa: CASSLEAAYNEQFF; CDR3nt: TGTGCCAGCTCCCTTGAGGCCGCCTACAATGAGCAGTTCTTC
abundance: .; d_gene: .; j_gene: TRBJ2-4; v_gene: TRBV19; CDR3aa: CASSILGERGIQYF; CDR3nt: TGTGCCAGTAGTATCTTGGGGGAAAGGGGCATTCAGTACTTC
abundance: .; d_gene: .; j_gene: TRBJ1-1; v_gene: TRBV6-2/TRBV6-3; CDR3aa: CASSLAERTEAFF; CDR3nt: TGTGCCAGCAGCCTGGCGGAGCGGACTGAAGCTTTCTTT
abundance: .; d_gene: TRBD2; j_gene: TRBJ2-1; v_gene: TRBV13; CDR3aa: CASSYPREEDEQFF; CDR3nt: TGTGCCAGCAGCTACCCCCGGGAGGAGGATGAGCAGTTCTTC
abundance: .; d_gene: .; j_gene: TRBJ1-5; v_gene: TRBV5-5; CDR3aa: CASSFTARSNQPQHF; CDR3nt: TGTGCCAGCAGCTTCACTGCGAGAAGCAATCAGCCCCAGCATTTT
abundance: .; d_gene: .; j_gene: TRBJ2-3; v_gene: TRBV9; CDR3aa: CASSSGYPDTQYF; CDR3nt: TGTGCCAGCAGCTCAGGGTACCCAGATACGCAGTATTTT
abundance: .; d_gene: .; j_gene: TRBJ2-2; v_gene: TRBV28; CDR3aa: CASSTTGRNTGELFF; CDR3nt: TGTGCCAGCAGTACAACAGGGCGTAACACCGGGGAGCTGTTTTTT
abundance: .; d_gene: .; j_gene: TRBJ1-5; v_gene: TRBV7-8; CDR3aa: CASSLVSDPLRGNQPQHF; CDR3nt: TGTGCCAGCAGCTTAGTCTCGGACCCTTTGAGGGGGAATCAGCCCCAGCATTTT
abundance: .; d_gene: .; j_gene: TRBJ1-4; v_gene: TRBV9; CDR3aa: CASSVGAGGEKLFF; CDR3nt: TGTGCCAGCAGCGTAGGTGCCGGGGGAGAAAAACTGTTTTTT
abundance: .; d_gene: TRBD2; j_gene: TRBJ2-3; v_gene: TRBV11-3; CDR3aa: CASSKREGLADTQYF; CDR3nt: TGTGCCAGCAGCAAACGGGAGGGGCTGGCAGATACGCAGTATTTT
abundance: .; d_gene: TRBD2; j_gene: TRBJ2-1; v_gene: TRBV5-4; CDR3aa: CASSLLLAGGQNEQFF; CDR3nt: TGTGCCAGCAGCTTGTTATTAGCGGGGGGCCAGAATGAGCAGTTCTTC
abundance: .; d_gene: TRBD1; j_gene: TRBJ2-3; v_gene: TRBV12-3/TRBV12-4; CDR3aa: CASGQGKDTQYF; CDR3nt: TGTGCCAGCGGACAGGGGAAAGATACGCAGTATTTT
abundance: .; d_gene: .; j_gene: TRBJ1-1; v_gene: TRBV12-3/TRBV12-4; CDR3aa: CASSFFENTEAFF; CDR3nt: TGTGCCAGCAGTTTCTTTGAGAACACTGAAGCTTTCTTT
abundance: .; d_gene: .; j_gene: TRBJ1-2; v_gene: TRBV28; CDR3aa: CASSWGGVPGNYGYTF; CDR3nt: TGTGCCAGCAGTTGGGGGGGGGTTCCAGGGAACTATGGCTACACCTTC
abundance: .; d_gene: TRBD2; j_gene: TRBJ2-1; v_gene: TRBV27; CDR3aa: CASSWEGRWSEQFF; CDR3nt: TGTGCCAGCAGTTGGGAGGGGCGGTGGAGTGAGCAGTTCTTC
abundance: few; d_gene: TRBD1; j_gene: TRBJ1-6; v_gene: TRBV6-2/TRBV6-3; CDR3aa: CASSPGTGGSPLHF; CDR3nt: TGTGCCAGCAGTCCCGGGACAGGGGGTTCACCCCTCCACTTT